These 15 T cell receptor beta chains originate from one sample sequenced in a study of cytomegalovirus exposure and HLA in healthy donors. The PCR contained 60 Vbeta and 13 Jbeta primers. Using immunoSEQ multiplex PCR, the repertoire was profiled, and TCRdb retains in-frame clones only, with some absent. The sample holds around 49,000 clones, 80% seen once. Material for sequencing was PBMCs. The source is a young man in good health and CMV-seropositive.

The gene calls are TRBV7-8 and TRBJ1-4, with a tentative D call TRBD1 (5 bases). The germline V gene encodes CDR1 SGHVS and CDR2 FQNEAQ. This CDR3 contains 17 residues. With 2 bases removed from V and 4 bases from J, the gap between germline ends came to 17 bases. The CDR3 loop is CASSLKIPGGLNEKLFF. DNA of the CDR3: TGTGCCAGCAGCTTAAAAATCCCCGGGGGTCTTAATGAAAAACTGTTTTTT.

The chain is built from TRBV27 and TRBJ1-1, with 8 bases identical to TRBD1. Germline V CDR1 and CDR2: MNHEY, SMNVEV (reference sequence). The CDR3 is 14 residues long. Germline trimming cut 3 bases from V and 7 bases from J; bases unmatched to any gene: 7. The chain's CDR3 is CASSFYRGGDEAFF. The CDR3 bases are TGTGCCAGCAGTTTTTACAGGGGGGGAGATGAAGCTTTCTTT.

V and J are TRBV5-1 and TRBJ1-1, with D perhaps TRBD1 (6 bases). Trimming left V 0 bases short and J 7 bases short, with 13 bases between. The germline CDR1 and CDR2 sequences are SGHRS and YFSETQ. This CDR3 contains 14 residues. The CDR3 coding sequence is TGCGCCAGCAGCTTGGTGGCAGGGGCTAATGAAGCTTTCTTT. Translated, it gives CASSLVAGANEAFF.

This chain joins TRBV27 and TRBJ1-1; TRBD1 might be the D (5 bases). CDR1 and CDR2 (germline): MNHEY, SMNVEV (reference sequence). Trimming stripped 3 bases from V and 1 base from J, with 6 bases between. CDR3 length: 13 amino acids. Here the CDR3 DNA reads TGTGCCAGCAGTTTGGGGCCGAACACTGAAGCTTTCTTT. Translating it yields CASSLGPNTEAFF.

This chain uses TRBV7-6 with TRBJ2-7, with TRBD2 matching over 7 bases. The CDR3 has 16 residues. Germline V gene sequence: CDR1 SGHVS, CDR2 FNYEAQ. The trim removed 4 bases at V and 0 bases at J, leaving 9 bases unmatched. CDR3 sequence: CASSSIGGGSSYEQYF. CDR3 nucleotide sequence: TGTGCCAGCAGCTCTATTGGGGGGGGGAGCTCCTACGAGCAGTACTTC.

This rearrangement joins TRBV9 to TRBJ2-3; 9 nucleotides align to TRBD2. This CDR3 has 16 residues. Germline lookup yields CDR1 SGDLS and CDR2 YYNGEE. Unmatched junction bases numbered 6, after V lost 0 bases and J lost 4 bases. CDR3 loop: CASSVGGGGASDTQYF. CDR3 DNA sequence: TGTGCCAGCAGCGTAGGGGGCGGGGGGGCGTCAGATACGCAGTATTTT. Using reference TRBV9 and TRBJ2-3 for the parts outside the CDR3, the full variable domain is DSGVTQTPKHLITATGQRVTLRCSPRSGDLSVYWYQQSLDQGLQFLIQYYNGEERAKGNILERFSAQQFPDLHSELNLSSLELGDSALYFCASSVGGGGASDTQYFGPGTRLTVL.

The chain carries TRBV5-4 and TRBJ1-2, with a possible D match to TRBD1 (6 bases). CDR1 and CDR2 from the germline V gene are SGHNT and YYREEE (reference sequence). Trimming left V 4 bases short and J 0 bases short, with 13 bases between. This CDR3 comprises 15 residues. The CDR3 is CASSHQGTPNYGYTF. The CDR3 nucleotides are TGTGCCAGCAGCCATCAGGGGACGCCTAACTATGGCTACACCTTC.

The gene calls are TRBV7-9 and TRBJ1-5, with unresolved D. Trimming stripped 5 bases from V and 0 bases from J, with 8 bases between. The V gene's germline CDR1 is SEHNR and CDR2 FQNEAQ (reference sequence). CDR3 length: 14 amino acids. CDR3 in amino acids: CASSQIDSNQPQHF. CDR3 in DNA: TGTGCCAGCAGCCAAATAGATAGCAATCAGCCCCAGCATTTT.

The V gene is TRBV14, the J gene TRBJ1-4; TRBD1 matches 9 bases. Germline CDR1 is SGHDN and CDR2 is FVKESK. CDR3 length equals 16 residues. V lost 4 bases, J lost 11 bases, and 14 bases stayed unmatched. The CDR3 is CASSRSWGQGDLKLFF. CDR3 bases: TGTGCCAGCAGCCGATCCTGGGGACAGGGTGATTTGAAACTGTTTTTT.

In its sample, this clone was seen a few times. The chain couples TRBV5-1 to TRBJ2-7, with 8 positions matching TRBD2. This CDR3 has 15 residues. Germline assignment: CDR1 SGHRS and CDR2 YFSETQ. Trimming cost V 0 bases and J 6 bases; bases outside gene matches: 8. The CDR3 region has the DNA TGCGCCAGCAGCTTGGCGGCGGGGGGCAGCCTCGAGCAGTACTTC. Its protein product is CASSLAAGGSLEQYF.

The chain uses TRBV7-9 and TRBJ2-5; 10 nucleotides match TRBD1. This CDR3 region has 19 residues. The V and J ends lost 5 bases and 4 bases, in that order; junction bases with no gene match: 19. The germline CDR1 and CDR2 sequences are SEHNR and FQNEAQ (reference sequence). The CDR3 nucleotides are TGTGCCAGCAGCCAAGCCAGAATATACCGGACAGGGGGAGGAGAGACCCAGTACTTC. Protein: CASSQARIYRTGGGETQYF.

This clone was detected a few times. The chain combines TRBV30 with TRBJ1-4, with D possibly being TRBD1 (6 bases). The CDR3 is made up of 13 amino acids. Germline CDR1 GTSNPN, CDR2 SVGIG (reference sequence). The V gene lost 2 bases and the J gene lost 4 bases, with 8 bases spanning the gap. This chain's CDR3 is CAWSRGGNEKLFF. CDR3 sequence (DNA): TGTGCCTGGAGTAGAGGGGGTAATGAAAAACTGTTTTTT.

In its sample, this clone was seen once. Here the CDR3 DNA reads TGCAGCGTAGAGACAGGGGGGGCGCAGACCCAGTACTTC. It is translated as CSVETGGAQTQYF. This chain links TRBV29-1 with TRBJ2-5; TRBD1 agrees at 9 bases. Germline lookup yields CDR1 SQVTM and CDR2 ANQGSEA. This CDR3 is 13 amino acids long. Trimming cost V 6 bases and J 6 bases; bases outside gene matches: 8. The entire variable domain, with the rest obtained from reference TRBV29-1 and TRBJ2-5, is as follows: SAVISQKPSRDICQRGTSLTIQCQVDSQVTMMFWYRQQPGQSLTLIATANQGSEATYESGFVIDKFPISRPNLTFSTLTVSNMSPEDSSIYLCSVETGGAQTQYFGPGTRLLVL.

This clone was counted a few times. V is TRBV5-8 and J is TRBJ1-3; perhaps TRBD1 as D (6 bases). Trimming removed 4 bases at V and 4 bases at J, with 15 bases between. The germline CDR1 and CDR2 sequences are SGHTS and YDEGEE. The CDR3 length is 15 residues. The CDR3 region is CASSLGGQIGNTIYF. The CDR3 nucleotides are TGTGCCAGCAGCCTGGGGGGGCAGATCGGAAACACCATATATTTT.

This chain uses TRBV4-1 with TRBJ2-2, with D maybe TRBD2 (5 bases). Trimming pared 0 bases from V and 7 bases from J, leaving 9 bases between. The CDR3 spans 14 residues. Germline CDR1 MGHRA, CDR2 YSYEKL. The CDR3 nucleotides read TGCGCCAGCAGCCAAGAAGTAGGAGGCGGGGAGCTGTTTTTT. Translation gives CASSQEVGGGELFF.